This TCR beta chain was identified in a study of T cells in Graves' hyperthyroidism and ophthalmopathy. The wider study: Sampling of peripheral blood happened at initial diagnosis, prior to any treatment.

This clonotype has at least ten counts. The CDR3 loop spans 15 amino acids. Germline CDR1 is LGHDT and CDR2 is YNNKEL (reference sequence). V lost 1 base, J lost 5 bases, and 15 bases lay in between. Researchers took RNA transcripts and amplified the TCR beta CDR3 regions from them. In the first-round RT-PCR of the TCR CDR3, the HTBI primer set was used. From the multiplex PCR reads, TCRdb called clonotypes with MiXCR, one entry per CDR3 protein. The sample yields a few hundred thousand distinct CDR3 sequences, roughly 18% seen once. A lack of ophthalmopathy progression within 18 months defined stable Graves' hyperthyroidism. Hyperthyroidism had been newly diagnosed in patients aged 18 to 65, and its duration was under 2 months.

This chain links TRBV3-1 with TRBJ2-7; D might be TRBD2 (6 bases). Sequenced material: blood. The clonotype comes from a woman between 45 and 65 years old with Graves' hyperthyroidism. The CDR3 DNA reads TGTGCCAGCAGCCAAGTCGTAGCGTGGGGGGACGAGCAGTACTTC. It specifies CASSQVVAWGDEQYF.